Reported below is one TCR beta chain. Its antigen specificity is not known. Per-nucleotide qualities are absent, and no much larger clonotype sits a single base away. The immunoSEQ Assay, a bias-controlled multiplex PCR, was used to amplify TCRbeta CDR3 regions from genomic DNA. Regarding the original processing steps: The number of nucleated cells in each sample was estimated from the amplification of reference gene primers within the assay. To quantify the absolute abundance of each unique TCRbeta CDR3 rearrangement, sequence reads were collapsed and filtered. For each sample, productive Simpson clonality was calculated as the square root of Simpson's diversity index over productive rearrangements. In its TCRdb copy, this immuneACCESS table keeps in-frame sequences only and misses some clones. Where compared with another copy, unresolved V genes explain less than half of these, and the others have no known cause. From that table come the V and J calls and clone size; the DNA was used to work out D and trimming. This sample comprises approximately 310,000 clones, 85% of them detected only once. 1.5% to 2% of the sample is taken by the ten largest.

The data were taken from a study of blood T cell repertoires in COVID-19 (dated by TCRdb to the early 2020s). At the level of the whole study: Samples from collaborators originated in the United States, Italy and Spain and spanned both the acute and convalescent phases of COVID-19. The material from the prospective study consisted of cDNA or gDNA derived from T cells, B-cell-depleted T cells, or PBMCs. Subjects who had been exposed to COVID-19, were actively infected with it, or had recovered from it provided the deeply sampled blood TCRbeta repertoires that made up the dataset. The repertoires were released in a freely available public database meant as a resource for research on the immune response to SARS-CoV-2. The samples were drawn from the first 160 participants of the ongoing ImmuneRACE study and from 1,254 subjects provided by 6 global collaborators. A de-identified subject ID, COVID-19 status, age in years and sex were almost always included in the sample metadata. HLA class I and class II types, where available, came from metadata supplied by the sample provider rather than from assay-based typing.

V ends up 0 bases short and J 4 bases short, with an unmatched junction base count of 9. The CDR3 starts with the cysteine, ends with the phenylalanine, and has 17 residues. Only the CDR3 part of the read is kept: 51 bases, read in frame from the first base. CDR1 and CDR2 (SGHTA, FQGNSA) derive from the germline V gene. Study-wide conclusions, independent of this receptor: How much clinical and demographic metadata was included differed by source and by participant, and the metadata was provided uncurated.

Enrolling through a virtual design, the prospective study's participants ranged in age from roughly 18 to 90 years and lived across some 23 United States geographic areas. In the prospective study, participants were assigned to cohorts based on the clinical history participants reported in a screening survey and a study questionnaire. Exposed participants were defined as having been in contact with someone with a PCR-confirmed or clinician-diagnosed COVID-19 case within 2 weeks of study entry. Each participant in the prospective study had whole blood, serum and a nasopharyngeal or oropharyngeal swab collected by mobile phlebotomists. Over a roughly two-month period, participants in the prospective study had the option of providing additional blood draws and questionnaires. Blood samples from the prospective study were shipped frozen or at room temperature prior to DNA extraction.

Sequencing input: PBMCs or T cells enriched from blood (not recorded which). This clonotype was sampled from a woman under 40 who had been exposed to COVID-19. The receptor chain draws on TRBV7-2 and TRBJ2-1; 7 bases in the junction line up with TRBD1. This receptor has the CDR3 CASSLALRTGHYNEQFF. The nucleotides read TGTGCCAGCAGCTTAGCGCTACGGACAGGACATTACAATGAGCAGTTCTTC.